These 23 T cell receptor beta chains share one sample of origin, sequenced in a study of CD8 T cells in ankylosing spondylitis (dated by TCRdb to about 2017). Their antigen targets remain unknown. The receptor library was made with 5' RACE. Sequencing used an Illumina HiSeq 2500. TCRdb trimmed the raw reads at Q25, called clones with MiXCR and kept productive beta chains. Rows are combined by CDR3 protein, so each entry shows the most common genes and DNA. Recorded for this sample are a few hundred thousand distinct CDR3 sequences; about a sixth of them occurred a single time. The ten largest make up about 39% of the sample. Overall study results and their limits: Blood from ankylosing spondylitis patients appeared to be characterized by a TCR beta motif made up of several highly homologous amino acid variants.

The sample comprised blood, either unsorted or a sorted T cell fraction (not recorded which). The receptor set was obtained from a male donor with ankylosing spondylitis.

This clonotype was found a few times. V is TRBV20-1 and J is TRBJ2-2; D remains ambiguous. V was clipped by 1 base and J by 4 bases, with 7 bases between them. CDR1 is DFQATT, CDR2 SNEGSKA, per germline (reference sequence). The CDR3 is 13 amino acids. The CDR3 sequence is CSARVDSTGELFF. CDR3 DNA: TGCAGTGCTAGAGTCGACTCCACCGGGGAGCTGTTTTTT.

J is TRBJ1-2 and V is TRBV12-3 or TRBV12-4; D gene uncertain. CDR3 length equals 14 residues. V was shortened by 5 bases and J by 8 bases, with 18 bases between the two germline ends. The CDR3 loop reads CASSPGSPVGGYTF. CDR3 DNA: TGTGCCAGCAGTCCCGGCAGCCCTGTAGGCGGCTACACCTTC.

This clonotype came up a few times. The CDR3 loop is CASSSRPQGGGELFF. CDR3 DNA sequence: TGTGCCAGCAGTTCAAGACCCCAAGGTGGCGGGGAGCTGTTTTTT. The V gene is TRBV27, the J gene TRBJ2-2; the D is unclear. Trimming took 4 bases from V and 7 from J, leaving 16 bases between them. The length of the CDR3 is 15 residues. Germline V gene lookup returns CDR1 MNHEY and CDR2 SMNVEV (reference sequence).

This clonotype was detected only a few times. The chain recombines TRBV28 with TRBJ2-2; TRBD1 might be the D (5 bases). Germline CDR1 reads MDHEN; CDR2 reads SYDVKM. CDR3 length: 15 residues. Trimming took 3 bases from V and 1 from J, leaving 9 bases between them. The CDR3 coding sequence is TGTGCCAGCAGTTTGTGGACAATGAACACCGGGGAGCTGTTTTTT. Encoded protein: CASSLWTMNTGELFF.

V is TRBV6-4 and J is TRBJ2-3; 8 bases fit TRBD2. With 3 bases clipped from V and 1 base from J, the junction kept 0 bases outside the gene matches. This CDR3 comprises 14 residues. In germline, CDR1 is MRHNA, CDR2 SNTAGT. The DNA of the CDR3 is TGTGCCAGCAGTGAGCGGGGGGGCACAGATACGCAGTATTTT. Its protein product is CASSERGGTDTQYF.

This clonotype was counted between two and nine times. V and J are TRBV20-1 and TRBJ2-1; TRBD2 aligns across 7 bases. Trimming at V came to 4 bases and at J to 0 bases, leaving 12 bases not matched to a gene. Germline assignment: CDR1 DFQATT and CDR2 SNEGSKA (reference sequence). CDR3 length equals 17 residues. CDR3 in DNA: TGCAGTGCTATCCGCCTCCGGGACTACGGCTCCTACAATGAGCAGTTCTTC. Residues: CSAIRLRDYGSYNEQFF.

The chain is built from TRBV28 and TRBJ1-1, with TRBD1 as a possible D gene (6 bases). V was trimmed by 2 bases and J by 8 bases, leaving 12 bases between them. Per the germline V gene, CDR1 is MDHEN and CDR2 is SYDVKM. This CDR3 is built from 13 residues. The CDR3 nucleotides are TGTGCCAGCAGTTTAGGGACAAAGAGCGAAGCTTTCTTT. It yields the protein CASSLGTKSEAFF. Full variable domain (remainder filled in from reference TRBV28 and TRBJ1-1): DVKVTQSSRYLVKRTGEKVFLECVQDMDHENMFWYRQDPGLGLRLIYFSYDVKMKEKGDIPEGYSVSREKKERFSLILESASTNQTSMYLCASSLGTKSEAFFGQGTRLTVV.

The V call is TRBV9, the J call TRBJ1-1; D is unclear. V was pared by 2 bases and J by 4 bases, with 15 bases between. The CDR3 length is 15 residues. The V gene's germline CDR1 is SGDLS and CDR2 YYNGEE. In DNA form, the CDR3 reads TGTGCCAGCAGCGTCGGCGGTGCCCCGGGCACTGAAGCTTTCTTT. The encoded protein is CASSVGGAPGTEAFF.

This clonotype was seen a handful of times. This chain uses TRBV4-3 with TRBJ1-1; TRBD1 is a possible D gene (5 bases). The CDR3 length is 17 residues. Looked up from germline, CDR1 is LGHNA and CDR2 is YSLEER. Trimming cost V 0 bases and J 0 bases, with 14 bases left between them. The CDR3 nucleotides are TGCGCCAGCAGCCAAGATTTAGGGGTCCGTCTGAACACTGAAGCTTTCTTT. Its protein product is CASSQDLGVRLNTEAFF.

The V and J genes are TRBV28 and TRBJ1-3, with D perhaps matching TRBD1 (5 bases). The CDR3 has 15 residues. Germline-derived CDR1 and CDR2 are MDHEN and SYDVKM. V was pared by 6 bases and J by 0 bases, with 12 bases between. In DNA, the CDR3 is TGTGCCAGCAGCCTTGGGACGGACTCTGGAAACACCATATATTTT. Residues: CASSLGTDSGNTIYF.

As concerns this clonotype: A much larger clone lies a single base off, so this may be a read error. V usage is TRBV25-1 and J usage is TRBJ2-7; tentatively, D is TRBD2 (6 bases). The CDR3 has 14 amino acids. In germline, CDR1 is MGHDK, CDR2 SYGVNS. The CDR3 DNA reads as TGTGCCAGCGGTGAATTGGAGGGCTGGCACGAGCAGTACTTC. This translates into CASGELEGWHEQYF.

This clonotype showed up just a few times. The genes are TRBV24-1 and TRBJ2-1; 13 bases match TRBD2. CDR3 length: 20 residues. With V trimmed by 3 bases and J by 0 bases, 10 bases remained unmatched. Germline CDR1 KGHDR, CDR2 SFDVKD. This CDR3 reads CATSDGGGLAGRSSYNEQFF. The DNA of the CDR3 is TGTGCCACCAGTGATGGTGGGGGACTAGCGGGAAGAAGCTCCTACAATGAGCAGTTCTTC.

The chain is built from TRBV6-5 and TRBJ1-1; 9 positions match TRBD1. With 4 bases clipped from V and 4 bases from J, the junction kept 19 bases outside the gene matches. CDR1 and CDR2 (germline): MNHEY, SVGAGI. The CDR3 contains 19 residues. CDR3 residues: CASSFMGQGLFRIVTEAFF. The CDR3 DNA follows: TGTGCCAGCAGTTTTATGGGACAGGGACTATTCCGGATTGTCACTGAAGCTTTCTTT.

This clonotype was seen only a few times. This rearrangement joins TRBV5-1 to TRBJ2-1, with TRBD2 as a possible D gene (6 bases). Trimming shortened V by 5 bases and J by 10 bases, and 16 bases separated the two germline ends. The CDR3 has 13 residues. CDR1 and CDR2 (germline): SGHRS, YFSETQ. CDR3 protein: CASRERGGLEQFF. The CDR3 DNA follows: TGCGCCAGCAGAGAAAGGGGAGGCTTGGAGCAGTTCTTC.

This clonotype has a count of ten or more. The DNA for the CDR3 is TGCGCCAGCAGCCCTTGGAGAGATACGCAGTATTTT. Residues: CASSPWRDTQYF. The V gene is TRBV5-1, the J gene TRBJ2-3; D is uncertain. Germline V gene lookup returns CDR1 SGHRS and CDR2 YFSETQ. With 4 bases removed from V and 5 bases from J, the gap between germline ends came to 8 bases. This CDR3 is built from 12 residues.

V and J are TRBV27 and TRBJ1-1; no firm D call. V shed 0 bases and J shed 10 bases, with 15 bases lying between them. The CDR3 runs to 14 residues. Per germline, CDR1 MNHEY and CDR2 SMNVEV (reference sequence). The chain's CDR3 is CASSLSGWLPGAFF. Here the CDR3 DNA reads TGTGCCAGCAGTTTATCGGGGTGGCTCCCTGGAGCTTTCTTT.

This clonotype was observed once. The rearrangement joins TRBV9 to TRBJ1-3; 8 nucleotides match TRBD1. This CDR3 is 16 amino acids long. Looked up from germline, CDR1 is SGDLS and CDR2 is YYNGEE. The ends lost 2 bases at V and 0 bases at J; junction bases unmatched: 4. DNA of the CDR3: TGTGCCAGCAGCGTCGGACAGGGACTCTCTGGAAACACCATATATTTT. Amino acid sequence: CASSVGQGLSGNTIYF.

This clonotype was seen a few times. The chain uses TRBV5-1 and TRBJ1-2; 7 nucleotides match TRBD1. The germline gives CDR1 SGHRS, CDR2 YFSETQ. This CDR3 has 16 amino acids. V dropped 4 bases and J dropped 4; count of bases not matched to a gene: 13. In DNA form, the CDR3 reads TGCGCCAGCAGCGTTTCCCAGACAGGGATCGGCTATGGCTACACCTTC. It translates to CASSVSQTGIGYGYTF.

The chain uses TRBV4-1 and TRBJ2-7; TRBD2 is a possible D gene (6 bases). The length of the CDR3 is 15 residues. V lost 2 bases, J lost 2 bases, and 13 bases lay in between. The germline V gene has CDR1 MGHRA and CDR2 YSYEKL. The CDR3 region is CASSQMDGGTYEQYF. The CDR3 region has the DNA TGCGCCAGCAGCCAAATGGACGGGGGTACCTACGAGCAGTACTTC.

There are a few counts of this clonotype. The chain joins TRBV7-9 to TRBJ2-1; D gene ambiguous. V dropped 3 bases and J dropped 8 bases, with 11 bases sitting between them. The CDR3 is made up of 13 amino acids. Looked up from germline, CDR1 is SEHNR and CDR2 is FQNEAQ (reference sequence). CDR3 in amino acids: CASSFVHQDEQFF. The DNA for the CDR3 is TGTGCCAGCAGCTTCGTTCACCAAGATGAGCAGTTCTTC. The full variable domain, in which reference TRBV7-9 and TRBJ2-1 provide the parts outside the CDR3, is DTGVSQNPRHKITKRGQNVTFRCDPISEHNRLYWYRQTLGQGPEFLTYFQNEAQLEKSRLLSDRFSAERPKGSFSTLEIQRTEQGDSAMYLCASSFVHQDEQFFGPGTRLTVL.

Only a few counts were recorded for this clonotype. J is TRBJ2-7 and V is TRBV16; unclear D gene. The CDR3 extends over 14 amino acids. Germline assignment: CDR1 KGHSY and CDR2 FQNENV. V lost 4 bases and J 0 bases, leaving 10 bases between the germline ends. CDR3 DNA sequence: TGTGCCAGCAGCCCTCACGTGACCTCCTACGAGCAGTACTTC. Its protein is CASSPHVTSYEQYF. Supplemented by reference TRBV16 and TRBJ2-7, the full variable domain reads GEEVAQTPKHLVRGEGQKAKLYCAPIKGHSYVFWYQQVLKNEFKFLISFQNENVFDETGMPKERFSAKCLPNSPCSLEIQATKLEDSAVYFCASSPHVTSYEQYFGPGTRLTVT.

As DNA, the CDR3 is TGTGCCAGCAGCTTTCCCGGCCAGACCTACGAGCAGTACTTC. Translated, it gives CASSFPGQTYEQYF. The rearrangement joins TRBV11-3 to TRBJ2-7, with D hard to call. CDR1 is SGHNT, CDR2 YENEEA, per germline. CDR3 length equals 14 residues. V lost 3 bases, J lost 2 bases, and 11 bases lay in between.

This clonotype was counted a few times. This chain links TRBV10-2 with TRBJ2-7, with D tentatively TRBD1 (5 bases). CDR1 and CDR2 from the germline V gene are WSHSY and SAAADI. Trimming stripped 7 bases from V and 4 bases from J, with 11 bases between. CDR3 length equals 12 residues. The CDR3 region is CASTQAGYEQYF. The DNA of the CDR3 is TGCGCCAGCACTCAAGCAGGGTACGAGCAGTACTTC.